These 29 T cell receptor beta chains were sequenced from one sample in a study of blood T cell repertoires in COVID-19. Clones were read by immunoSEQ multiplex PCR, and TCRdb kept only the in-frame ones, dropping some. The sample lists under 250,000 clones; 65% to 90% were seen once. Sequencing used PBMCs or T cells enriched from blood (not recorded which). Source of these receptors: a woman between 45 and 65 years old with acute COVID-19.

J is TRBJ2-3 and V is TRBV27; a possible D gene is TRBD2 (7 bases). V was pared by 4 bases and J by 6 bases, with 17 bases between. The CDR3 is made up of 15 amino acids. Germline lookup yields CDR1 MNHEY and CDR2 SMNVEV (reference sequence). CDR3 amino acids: CASSSSTGGSDTQYF. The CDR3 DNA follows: TGTGCCAGCAGTTCGTCGACGGGGGGCTCTGATACGCAGTATTTT.

CDR3 DNA sequence: TGTGCCAGCAGCTTAGCTTCAGGACAGCCGAACACTGAAGCTTTCTTT. Translating gives CASSLASGQPNTEAFF. The chain has TRBV7-8 and TRBJ1-1; possibly TRBD1 for D (6 bases). Trimming took off 0 bases at V and 1 base at J, with 12 bases between the two ends. Germline CDR1 and CDR2: SGHVS and FQNEAQ. CDR3 length: 16 amino acids.

CDR3 sequence: CASSLESASGDPGGTDTQYF. CDR3 sequence (DNA): TGTGCCAGCAGCTTAGAATCCGCTAGCGGGGACCCTGGGGGCACAGATACGCAGTATTTT. V gene TRBV7-8 combines with J gene TRBJ2-3; 9 positions match TRBD2. Trimming took 1 base from V and 1 from J; bases not matched to a gene: 15. The germline V gene has CDR1 SGHVS and CDR2 FQNEAQ. The CDR3 has 20 residues.

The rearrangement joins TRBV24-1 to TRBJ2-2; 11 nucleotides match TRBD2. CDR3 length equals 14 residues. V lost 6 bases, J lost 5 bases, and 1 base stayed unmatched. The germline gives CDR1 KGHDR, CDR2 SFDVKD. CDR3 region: CATSPSGGTGELFF. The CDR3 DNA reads TGTGCCACCAGTCCTAGCGGGGGGACCGGGGAGCTGTTTTTT.

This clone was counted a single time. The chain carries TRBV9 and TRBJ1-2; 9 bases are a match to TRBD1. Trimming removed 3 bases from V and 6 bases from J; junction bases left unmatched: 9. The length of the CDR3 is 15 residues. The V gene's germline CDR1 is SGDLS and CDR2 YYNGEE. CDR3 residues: CASSGGQGNVHGYTF. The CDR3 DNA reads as TGTGCCAGCAGCGGCGGACAGGGGAATGTTCATGGCTACACCTTC.

The chain's CDR3 is CASSQGSGGAGYGYTF. DNA for the CDR3: TGTGCCAGCAGCCAAGGTTCAGGGGGCGCCGGCTATGGCTACACCTTC. V usage is TRBV3-1 (or the pseudogene TRBV3-2) and J usage is TRBJ1-2, with TRBD1 matching over 8 bases. CDR1 and CDR2 from the germline V gene are LGHDT and YNNKEL (reference sequence). The junction had 8 bases not matched to a gene; V was cut back by 1 base and J by 4 bases. This CDR3 is built from 16 residues.

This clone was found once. CDR3 amino acids: CSESISTGHITEAFF. Here the CDR3 DNA reads TGCAGCGAGTCTATCTCGACAGGGCATATTACCGAAGCTTTCTTT. The genes are TRBV29-1 and TRBJ1-1, with TRBD1 matching 7 bases. Trimming at V came to 7 bases and at J to 8 bases, leaving 19 bases not matched to a gene. Germline values: CDR1 SQVTM, CDR2 ANQGSEA. CDR3 length: 15 residues.

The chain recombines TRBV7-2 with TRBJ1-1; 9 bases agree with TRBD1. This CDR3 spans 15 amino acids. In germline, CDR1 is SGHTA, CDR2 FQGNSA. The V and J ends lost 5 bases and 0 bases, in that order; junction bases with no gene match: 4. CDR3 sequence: CASSVRQGVNTEAFF. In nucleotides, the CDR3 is TGTGCCAGCAGCGTCCGACAGGGGGTGAACACTGAAGCTTTCTTT.

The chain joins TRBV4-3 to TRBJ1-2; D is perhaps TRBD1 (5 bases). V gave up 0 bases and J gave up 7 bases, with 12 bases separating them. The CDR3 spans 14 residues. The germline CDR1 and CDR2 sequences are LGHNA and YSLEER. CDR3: CASSQDRTRGGYTF. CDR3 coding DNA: TGCGCCAGCAGCCAAGATCGGACACGTGGTGGCTACACCTTC.

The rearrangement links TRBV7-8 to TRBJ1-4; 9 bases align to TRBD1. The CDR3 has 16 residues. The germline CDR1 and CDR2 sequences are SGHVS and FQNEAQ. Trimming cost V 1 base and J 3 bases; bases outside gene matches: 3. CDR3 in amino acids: CASSLGGTGSNEKLFF. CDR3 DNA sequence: TGTGCCAGCAGCTTAGGGGGGACAGGGTCTAATGAAAAACTGTTTTTT.

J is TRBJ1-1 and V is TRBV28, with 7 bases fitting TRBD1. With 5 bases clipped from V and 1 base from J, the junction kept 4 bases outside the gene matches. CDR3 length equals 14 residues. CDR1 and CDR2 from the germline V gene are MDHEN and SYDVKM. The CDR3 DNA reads TGTGCCAGCAGTCCAGGGACAGAGAACACTGAAGCTTTCTTT. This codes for CASSPGTENTEAFF.

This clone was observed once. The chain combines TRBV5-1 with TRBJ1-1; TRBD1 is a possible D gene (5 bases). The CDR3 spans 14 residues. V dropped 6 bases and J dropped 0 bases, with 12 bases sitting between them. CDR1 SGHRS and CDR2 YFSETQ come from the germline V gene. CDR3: CASTDSPMNTEAFF. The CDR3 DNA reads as TGCGCCAGCACCGACAGCCCCATGAACACTGAAGCTTTCTTT.

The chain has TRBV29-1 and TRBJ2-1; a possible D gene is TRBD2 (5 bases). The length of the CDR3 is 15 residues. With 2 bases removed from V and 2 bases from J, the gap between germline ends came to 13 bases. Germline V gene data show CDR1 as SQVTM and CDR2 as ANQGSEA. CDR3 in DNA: TGCAGCGTTGAAAAGTCCGGCGGGCCCTACAATGAGCAGTTCTTC. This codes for CSVEKSGGPYNEQFF.

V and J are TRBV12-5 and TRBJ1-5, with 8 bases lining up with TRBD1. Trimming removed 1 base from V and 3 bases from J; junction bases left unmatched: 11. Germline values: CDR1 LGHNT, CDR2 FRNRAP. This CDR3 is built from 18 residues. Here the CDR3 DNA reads TGTGCTAGTGGTTTGGATGGCAGACAGGGGAGTTCCAATCAGCCCCAGCATTTT. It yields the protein CASGLDGRQGSSNQPQHF.

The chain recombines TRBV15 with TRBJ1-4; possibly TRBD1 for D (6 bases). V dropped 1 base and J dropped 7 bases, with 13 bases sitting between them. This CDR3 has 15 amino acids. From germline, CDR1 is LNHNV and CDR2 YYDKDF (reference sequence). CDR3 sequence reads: CATSRASGVFEKLFF. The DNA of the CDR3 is TGTGCCACCAGCAGAGCGTCAGGGGTTTTTGAAAAACTGTTTTTT. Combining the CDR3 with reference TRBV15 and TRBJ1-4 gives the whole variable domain DAMVIQNPRYQVTQFGKPVTLSCSQTLNHNVMYWYQQKSSQAPKLLFHYYDKDFNNEADTPDNFQSRRPNTSFCFLDIRSPGLGDTAMYLCATSRASGVFEKLFFGSGTQLSVL.

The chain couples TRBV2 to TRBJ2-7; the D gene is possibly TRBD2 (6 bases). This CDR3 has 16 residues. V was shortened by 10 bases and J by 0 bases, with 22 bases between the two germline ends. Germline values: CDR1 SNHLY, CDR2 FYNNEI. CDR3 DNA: TGTGCCAACATTCCTGACCGGGCGGGGAGCTCCTACGAGCAGTACTTC. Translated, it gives CANIPDRAGSSYEQYF.

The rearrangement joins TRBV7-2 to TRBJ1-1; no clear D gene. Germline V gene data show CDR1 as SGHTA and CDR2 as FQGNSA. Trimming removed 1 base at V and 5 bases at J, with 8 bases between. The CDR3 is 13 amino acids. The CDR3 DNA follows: TGTGCCAGCAGCTTAGAGTCAGTTACTGAAGCTTTCTTT. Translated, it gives CASSLESVTEAFF.

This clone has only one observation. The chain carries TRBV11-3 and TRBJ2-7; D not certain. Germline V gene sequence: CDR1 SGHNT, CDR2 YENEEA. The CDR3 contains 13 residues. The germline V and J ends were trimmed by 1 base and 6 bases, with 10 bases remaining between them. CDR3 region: CASSLVEDSEQYF. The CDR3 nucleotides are TGTGCCAGCAGCTTAGTTGAGGATAGCGAGCAGTACTTC. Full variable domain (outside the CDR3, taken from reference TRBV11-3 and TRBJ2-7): EAGVVQSPRYKIIEKKQPVAFWCNPISGHNTLYWYLQNLGQGPELLIRYENEEAVDDSQLPKDRFSAERLKGVDSTLKIQPAELGDSAVYLCASSLVEDSEQYFGPGTRLTVT.

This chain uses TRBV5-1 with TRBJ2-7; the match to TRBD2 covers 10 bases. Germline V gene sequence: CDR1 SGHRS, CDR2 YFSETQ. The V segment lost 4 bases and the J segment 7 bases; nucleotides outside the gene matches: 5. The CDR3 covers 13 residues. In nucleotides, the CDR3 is TGCGCCAGCAGCCTCAGCGGGGGGGATGAGCAGTACTTC. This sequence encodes CASSLSGGDEQYF.

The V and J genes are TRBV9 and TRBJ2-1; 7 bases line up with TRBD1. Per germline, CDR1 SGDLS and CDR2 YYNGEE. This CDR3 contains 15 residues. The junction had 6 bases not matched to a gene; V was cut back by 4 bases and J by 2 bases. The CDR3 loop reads CASSPTGATYNEQFF. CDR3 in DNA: TGTGCCAGCAGCCCAACAGGGGCGACCTACAATGAGCAGTTCTTC.

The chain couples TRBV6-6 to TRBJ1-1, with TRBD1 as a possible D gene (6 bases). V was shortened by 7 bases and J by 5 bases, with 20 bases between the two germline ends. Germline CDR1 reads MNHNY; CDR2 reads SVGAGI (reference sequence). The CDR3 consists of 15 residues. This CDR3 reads CASTPPSGAGTEAFF. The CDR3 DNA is TGTGCCAGCACCCCACCGTCAGGGGCGGGTACTGAAGCTTTCTTT.

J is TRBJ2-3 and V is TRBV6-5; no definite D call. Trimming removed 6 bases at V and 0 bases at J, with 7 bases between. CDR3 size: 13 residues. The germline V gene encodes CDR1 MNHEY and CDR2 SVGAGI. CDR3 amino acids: CASRQISTDTQYF. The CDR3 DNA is TGTGCCAGCAGACAGATTAGCACAGATACGCAGTATTTT.

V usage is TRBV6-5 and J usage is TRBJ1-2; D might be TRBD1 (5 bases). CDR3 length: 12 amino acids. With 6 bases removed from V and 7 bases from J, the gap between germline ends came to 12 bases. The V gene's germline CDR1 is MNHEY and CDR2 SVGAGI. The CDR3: CASSYQGLGYTF. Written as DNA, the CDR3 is TGTGCCAGCAGCTACCAGGGACTTGGCTACACCTTC.

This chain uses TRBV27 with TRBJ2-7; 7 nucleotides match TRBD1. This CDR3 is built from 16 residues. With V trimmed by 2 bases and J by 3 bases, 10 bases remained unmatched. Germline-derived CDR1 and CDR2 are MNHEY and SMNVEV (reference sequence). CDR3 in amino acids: CASSLGLGQPDYEQYF. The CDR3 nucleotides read TGTGCCAGCAGTTTAGGATTGGGACAGCCAGACTACGAGCAGTACTTC.

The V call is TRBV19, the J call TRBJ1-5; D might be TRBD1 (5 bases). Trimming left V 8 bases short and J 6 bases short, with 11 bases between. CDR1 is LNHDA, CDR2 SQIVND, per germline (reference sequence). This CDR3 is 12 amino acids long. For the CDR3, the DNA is TGTGCCAGTGGGGGAGGGACTCAGCCCCAGCATTTT. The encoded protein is CASGGGTQPQHF.

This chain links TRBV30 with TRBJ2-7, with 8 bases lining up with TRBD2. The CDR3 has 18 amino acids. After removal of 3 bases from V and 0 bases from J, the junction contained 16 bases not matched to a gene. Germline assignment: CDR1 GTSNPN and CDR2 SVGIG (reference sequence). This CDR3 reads CAWRAGMGGGSISYEQYF. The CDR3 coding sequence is TGTGCCTGGAGAGCCGGGATGGGCGGGGGGTCGATCTCCTACGAGCAGTACTTC.

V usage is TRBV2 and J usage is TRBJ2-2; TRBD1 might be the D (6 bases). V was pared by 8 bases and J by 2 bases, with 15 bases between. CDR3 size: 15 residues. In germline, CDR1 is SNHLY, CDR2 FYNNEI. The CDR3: CASSVTGQNTGELFF. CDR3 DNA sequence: TGTGCCAGCTCTGTTACGGGACAAAACACCGGGGAGCTGTTTTTT.

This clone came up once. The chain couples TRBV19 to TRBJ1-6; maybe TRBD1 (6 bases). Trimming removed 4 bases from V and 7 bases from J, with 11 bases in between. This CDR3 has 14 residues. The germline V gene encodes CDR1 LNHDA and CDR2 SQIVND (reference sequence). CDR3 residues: CASSRDTANSPLHF. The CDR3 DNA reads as TGTGCCAGTAGTAGGGACACAGCGAATTCACCCCTCCACTTT.

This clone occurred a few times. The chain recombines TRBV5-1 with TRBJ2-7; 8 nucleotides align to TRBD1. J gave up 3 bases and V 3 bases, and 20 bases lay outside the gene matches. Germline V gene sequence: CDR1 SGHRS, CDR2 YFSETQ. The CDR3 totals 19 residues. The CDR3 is CASSSVGTGGYEGYYEQYF. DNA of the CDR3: TGCGCCAGCAGCTCGGTCGGGACAGGAGGCTACGAAGGGTACTACGAGCAGTACTTC.